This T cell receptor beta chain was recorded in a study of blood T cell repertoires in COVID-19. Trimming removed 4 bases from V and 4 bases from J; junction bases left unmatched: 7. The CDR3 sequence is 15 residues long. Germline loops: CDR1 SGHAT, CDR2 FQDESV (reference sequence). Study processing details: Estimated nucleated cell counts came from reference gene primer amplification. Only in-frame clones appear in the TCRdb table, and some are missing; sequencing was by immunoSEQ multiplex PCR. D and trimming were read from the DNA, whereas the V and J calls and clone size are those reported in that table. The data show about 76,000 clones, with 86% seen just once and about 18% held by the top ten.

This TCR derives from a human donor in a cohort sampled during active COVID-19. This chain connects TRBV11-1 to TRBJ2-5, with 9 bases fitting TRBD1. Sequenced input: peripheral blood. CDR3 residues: CASSSPGTGLETQYF. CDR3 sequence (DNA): TGTGCCAGCAGCTCTCCCGGGACAGGGCTAGAGACCCAGTACTTC.